This T cell receptor beta chain was identified during a study of identical twins. Study outcomes and limitations: Invariant cells of the MAIT and iNKT types might have partly distorted the zero-insertion analyses.

MiXCR, applied by TCRdb to the 5' RACE reads, yields one record per CDR3 protein. The sample has 350,000 to 400,000 distinct CDR3 sequences, about 10% seen once. Trimming removed 6 bases from V and 2 bases from J; junction bases left unmatched: 5. This CDR3 is built from 14 residues. Germline V gives CDR1 MNHEY, CDR2 SMNVEV (reference sequence). For this clonotype: What it binds is unknown.

The sequenced sample was naive T cells sorted from blood. This sequence originates from a woman aged 45-65 years in good health. This chain joins TRBV27 and TRBJ2-3; 7 bases match TRBD1. The CDR3 region is CASRTQGNTDTQYF. Here the CDR3 DNA reads TGTGCCAGCAGAACACAGGGGAACACAGATACGCAGTATTTT.